This TCR beta chain derives from a study of Graves' ophthalmopathy and Graves' hyperthyroidism. This clonotype was detected many times. Germline values: CDR1 SGHVS, CDR2 FNYEAQ. The CDR3 contains 15 residues. After removal of 5 bases from V and 1 base from J, the junction contained 4 bases not matched to a gene. Diagnosis was based on clinical symptoms, serum thyroxine, TRAb, thyroid ultrasound and orbital computed tomography. RNA transcripts yielded amplified TCR beta CDR3 regions. Amplification began with first-round RT-PCR using HTBI primers, then second-round multiplex PCR was performed. TCRdb processed the multiplex PCR reads anew with MiXCR; each CDR3 protein has one entry. The sample shows hundreds of thousands of distinct CDR3 sequences, about 20% of them seen only once.

This receptor was taken from a woman aged 18 to 35 with stable Graves' hyperthyroidism. Some clones in this sample may be carry-over from other donors' samples. The chain has TRBV7-6 and TRBJ1-1; 10 bases are a match to TRBD1. Sequenced input: peripheral blood. The CDR3 DNA sequence: TGTGCCAGCAGCAACGACAGGGGGCCGAACACTGAAGCTTTCTTT. This translates into CASSNDRGPNTEAFF.